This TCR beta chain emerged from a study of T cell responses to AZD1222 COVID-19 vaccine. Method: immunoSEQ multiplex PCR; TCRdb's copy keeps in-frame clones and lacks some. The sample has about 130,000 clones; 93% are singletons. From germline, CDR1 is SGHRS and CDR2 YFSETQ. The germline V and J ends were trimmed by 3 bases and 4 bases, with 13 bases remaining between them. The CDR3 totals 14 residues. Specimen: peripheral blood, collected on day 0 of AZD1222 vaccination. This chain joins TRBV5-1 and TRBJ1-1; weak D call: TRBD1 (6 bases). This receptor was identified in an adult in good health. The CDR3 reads CASSSKPQGTEAFF. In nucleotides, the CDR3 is TGCGCCAGCAGCTCCAAGCCACAGGGCACTGAAGCTTTCTTT.